These 19 T cell receptor beta chains were all obtained from the same sample, sequenced in a study of shared clonotypes between healthy human individuals. Repertoires were generated with immunoSEQ multiplex PCR, while TCRdb's copy carries only in-frame clones and drops some. Of a few million clones detected, approximately 90% appear once; the ten largest clones hold around 0.14%. The material sequenced was naive CD4+ T cells sorted from blood. Subset: CD45RA+ positively selected. These receptors were collected from a man aged 18 to 30 in good health.

The rearrangement uses TRBV30 and TRBJ1-3; D uncertain. In germline, CDR1 is GTSNPN, CDR2 SVGIG (reference sequence). Trimming stripped 0 bases from V and 2 bases from J, with 5 bases between. The CDR3 is 13 amino acids. CDR3: CAWSVHPGNTIYF. The CDR3, as DNA: TGTGCCTGGAGTGTACATCCTGGAAACACCATATATTTT.

This chain connects TRBV2 to TRBJ2-3; D is perhaps TRBD2 (6 bases). CDR3 length: 13 residues. From germline, CDR1 is SNHLY and CDR2 FYNNEI. V was clipped by 6 bases and J by 4 bases, with 11 bases between them. The CDR3 protein is CASRGGAPDTQYF. CDR3 DNA sequence: TGTGCCAGCAGAGGAGGGGCGCCAGATACGCAGTATTTT.

There are a few counts of this clone. This chain connects TRBV12-2 to TRBJ2-7. TRBV12-2 is flagged as a pseudogene. CDR3 size: 11 residues. CDR3 bases: TGTGCAAGTCGCTCCCTCCGGGACCTAGACTTC. The encoded protein is CASRSLRDLDF.

The CDR3 DNA reads TGTGCCAGCAGTCCCAGTAGTTACTTTTACGAGCAGTACTTC. Its protein product is CASSPSSYFYEQYF. This chain connects TRBV2 to TRBJ2-7; no definite D call. V lost 5 bases to trimming and J lost 4 bases, with 15 bases between them. From germline, CDR1 is SNHLY and CDR2 FYNNEI. This CDR3 spans 14 amino acids.

The chain recombines TRBV29-1 with TRBJ1-2; D call uncertain. The CDR3 consists of 12 residues. Per the germline V gene, CDR1 is SQVTM and CDR2 is ANQGSEA. With 3 bases removed from V and 5 bases from J, the gap between germline ends came to 10 bases. The CDR3, as DNA: TGCAGCGTTGAGGGGAATGAATATGGCTACACCTTC. Its protein is CSVEGNEYGYTF.

The sample holds a few counts of this clone. This same CDR3 is encoded by further DNA sequences in the sample. The chain combines TRBV5-1 with TRBJ2-7, with 7 bases that match TRBD1. Germline CDR1 is SGHRS and CDR2 is YFSETQ. This CDR3 has 14 residues. V lost 0 bases to trimming and J lost 0 bases; unmatched junction nucleotides: 0. The CDR3 bases are TGCGCCAGCAGCTTGGGACAGGGCTCCTACGAGCAGTACTTC. This codes for CASSLGQGSYEQYF.

The chain is built from TRBV15 and TRBJ2-5, with 7 positions matching TRBD1. V was pared by 4 bases and J by 5 bases, with 7 bases of the junction left unmatched. CDR1 and CDR2 (germline): LNHNV, YYDKDF (reference sequence). The CDR3 runs to 14 residues. The CDR3 sequence is CATSTQGLVETQYF. CDR3 nucleotide sequence: TGTGCCACCAGCACACAGGGGCTAGTTGAGACCCAGTACTTC.

The genes are TRBV19 and TRBJ2-1; perhaps D is TRBD1 or TRBD2 (5 bases each). CDR1 and CDR2 from the germline V gene are LNHDA and SQIVND (reference sequence). This CDR3 comprises 13 residues. With 5 bases removed from V and 2 bases from J, the gap between germline ends came to 7 bases. The CDR3 DNA reads as TGTGCCAGTAGTGGGACCCCCTACAATGAGCAGTTCTTC. Translating gives CASSGTPYNEQFF.

This chain joins TRBV7-8 and TRBJ1-2; 9 nucleotides line up with TRBD1. Germline CDR1 reads SGHVS; CDR2 reads FQNEAQ. V gave up 5 bases and J gave up 7 bases; unmatched junction bases: 8. The CDR3 length is 14 residues. Here the CDR3 reads CASSREGTGTGYTF. In DNA, the CDR3 is TGTGCCAGCAGCCGAGAGGGGACAGGGACTGGCTACACCTTC.

The chain is built from TRBV7-9 and TRBJ2-7; 7 bases fit TRBD1. Losses at the gene ends were 5 bases for V and 2 bases for J; bases not matched to a gene: 6. In germline, CDR1 is SEHNR, CDR2 FQNEAQ (reference sequence). This CDR3 region has 14 residues. The CDR3: CASSESGTAYEQYF. DNA of the CDR3: TGTGCCAGCAGCGAATCCGGGACAGCCTACGAGCAGTACTTC.

The chain has TRBV6-5 and TRBJ1-1; D gene ambiguous. Germline V CDR1 and CDR2: MNHEY, SVGAGI. The V and J ends lost 2 bases and 6 bases respectively, with 7 bases between them. The CDR3 loop spans 12 amino acids. As DNA, the CDR3 is TGTGCCAGCAGTTACCGGGAGTCTGAAGCTTTCTTT. Amino acid sequence: CASSYRESEAFF.

This clone appeared a few times. The chain combines TRBV7-9 with TRBJ1-1; D unclear. Deletions cut 11 bases from V and 4 bases from J, with 8 bases between. The CDR3 covers 10 residues. CDR1 is SEHNR, CDR2 FQNEAQ, per germline (reference sequence). The CDR3 DNA is TGTGCCGTGCGGGGCACTGAAGCTTTCTTT. Translating gives CAVRGTEAFF. Using reference TRBV7-9 and TRBJ1-1 for the parts outside the CDR3, the full variable domain is DTGVSQNPRHKITKRGQNVTFRCDPISEHNRLYWYRQTLGQGPEFLTYFQNEAQLEKSRLLSDRFSAERPKGSFSTLEIQRTEQGDSAMYLCAVRGTEAFFGQGTRLTVV.

This clone has just one count. The chain joins TRBV6-1 to TRBJ2-1; TRBD1 is a possible D gene (6 bases). Germline V gene sequence: CDR1 MNHNS, CDR2 SASEGT. This CDR3 has 15 amino acids. V gave up 2 bases and J gave up 5 bases, with 13 bases separating them. The CDR3: CASSEPGHRNNEQFF. CDR3 bases: TGTGCCAGCAGTGAACCGGGACACCGGAACAATGAGCAGTTCTTC.

The chain combines TRBV5-1 with TRBJ2-7; the D is unclear. The CDR3 runs 15 residues. Germline V gene lookup returns CDR1 SGHRS and CDR2 YFSETQ. V lost 4 bases and J 2 bases, leaving 16 bases between the germline ends. CDR3 amino acids: CASSDPKQGTYEQYF. The CDR3 DNA reads TGCGCCAGCAGCGACCCAAAACAAGGGACCTACGAGCAGTACTTC.

Only one count was recorded for this clone. At the DNA level, this CDR3 is encoded by other sequences in the same sample as well. The CDR3 coding sequence is TGCAGCGTTGCGCCCGGGACAGGGGGCACAGATACGCAGTATTTT. Its protein is CSVAPGTGGTDTQYF. The V gene is TRBV29-1, the J gene TRBJ2-3; TRBD1 matches at 10 bases. Trimming cost V 4 bases and J 1 base; bases outside gene matches: 5. The V gene's germline CDR1 is SQVTM and CDR2 ANQGSEA. This CDR3 spans 15 amino acids.

The chain links TRBV15 to TRBJ2-7; D may be TRBD1 (6 bases). The CDR3 is 18 amino acids. Trimming pared 0 bases from V and 0 bases from J, leaving 18 bases between. Germline-derived CDR1 and CDR2 are LNHNV and YYDKDF (reference sequence). CDR3 DNA sequence: TGTGCCACCAGCAGAGATCTAACAGGGACCAGAATCTCCTACGAGCAGTACTTC. Its protein product is CATSRDLTGTRISYEQYF.

This sequence joins TRBV2 and TRBJ1-1; D uncertain. Germline CDR1 reads SNHLY; CDR2 reads FYNNEI. Trimming took off 3 bases at V and 0 bases at J, with 5 bases between the two ends. CDR3 size: 13 residues. The CDR3 coding sequence is TGTGCCAGCAGTGAGATGATGAACACTGAAGCTTTCTTT. As protein: CASSEMMNTEAFF.

CDR3 amino acids: CASSEGQTYNSPLHF. For the CDR3, the DNA is TGTGCCAGTAGTGAGGGACAAACCTATAATTCACCCCTCCACTTT. This chain uses TRBV19 with TRBJ1-6, with D maybe TRBD1 (6 bases). Germline V gene sequence: CDR1 LNHDA, CDR2 SQIVND (reference sequence). The CDR3 runs 15 residues. Trimming shortened V by 5 bases and J by 2 bases, and 10 bases separated the two germline ends.

V usage is TRBV5-4 and J usage is TRBJ2-3; the D gene is possibly TRBD2 (6 bases). The CDR3 has 16 residues. Germline V gene data show CDR1 as SGHNT and CDR2 as YYREEE (reference sequence). Trimming pared 4 bases from V and 2 bases from J, leaving 17 bases between. DNA of the CDR3: TGTGCCAGCAGCCCGGTACTAGCTATCTCCACAGATACGCAGTATTTT. Its protein product is CASSPVLAISTDTQYF.